Shown below are 17 T cell receptor beta chains from a single sample sequenced in a study of immune cell composition in non-small cell lung cancer (dated 2017 in TCRdb). Library generation was performed with the immunoSEQ multiplex PCR assay. TCRdb mirrors the immuneACCESS table, restricted to in-frame sequences. Some clones are absent from its copies; in checked studies, under half trace to an unresolved V gene, and the reason for the others is unknown. For this sample there are 9,500 to 10,000 clones; approximately 70% appear just once. Over 8% of the sample is taken by the ten largest. The source material was lung tumor tissue. The receptor set was obtained from a human donor with non-small cell lung cancer.

This clone was counted only a few times. V usage is TRBV18 and J usage is TRBJ1-6; no clear D gene. Trimming left V 2 bases short and J 5 bases short, with 10 bases between. The CDR3 runs 15 residues. Germline V gives CDR1 KGHSH, CDR2 LQKENI. CDR3 bases: TGTGCCAGCTCACCAGTTACAGCGCATAATTCACCCCTCCACTTT. Protein product: CASSPVTAHNSPLHF.

V usage is TRBV6-5 and J usage is TRBJ2-7, with D perhaps TRBD1 or TRBD2 (5 bases each). The CDR3 loop spans 15 amino acids. CDR1 is MNHEY and CDR2 is SVGAGI in the germline V gene. V was clipped by 5 bases and J by 0 bases, with 14 bases between them. In nucleotides, the CDR3 is TGTGCCAGCAGTCGGGACCGAAGGAGCTCCTACGAGCAGTACTTC. This gives the protein CASSRDRRSSYEQYF.

The chain combines TRBV7-9 with TRBJ1-6, with TRBD1 matching over 9 bases. J gave up 10 bases and V 5 bases, and 6 bases lay outside the gene matches. CDR3 length equals 14 residues. Germline-derived CDR1 and CDR2 are SEHNR and FQNEAQ (reference sequence). The chain's CDR3 is CASSPGTGRSPLHF. DNA of the CDR3: TGTGCCAGCAGCCCGGGGACAGGGAGATCACCCCTCCACTTT.

The chain combines TRBV29-1 with TRBJ2-7, with TRBD1 as a possible D gene (5 bases). The CDR3 has 12 amino acids. V was trimmed by 4 bases and J by 6 bases, leaving 13 bases between them. The V gene's germline CDR1 is SQVTM and CDR2 ANQGSEA. CDR3 coding DNA: TGCAGCGTTGGGGTGGGGCGCAGCGAGCAGTACTTC. Translation gives CSVGVGRSEQYF.

The chain carries TRBV7-6 and TRBJ2-5, with D tentatively TRBD2 (5 bases). CDR3 length: 12 residues. Germline V gene lookup returns CDR1 SGHVS and CDR2 FNYEAQ. V lost 4 bases, J lost 7 bases, and 10 bases lay in between. The CDR3 DNA follows: TGTGCCAGCAGCTCAGAGGCGGGGACCCAGTACTTC. Protein: CASSSEAGTQYF.

This chain uses TRBV5-6 with TRBJ1-2, with 9 positions matching TRBD1. The trim removed 4 bases at V and 9 bases at J, leaving 4 bases unmatched. The CDR3 has 12 residues. Per the germline V gene, CDR1 is SGHDT and CDR2 is YYEEEE. This chain's CDR3 is CASSVGQGSYTF. The CDR3, as DNA: TGTGCCAGCAGCGTCGGACAGGGGAGCTACACCTTC.

The chain is built from TRBV7-2 and TRBJ1-1; TRBD1 agrees at 9 bases. Germline CDR1 SGHTA, CDR2 FQGNSA. The CDR3 length is 14 residues. The ends lost 5 bases at V and 4 bases at J; junction bases unmatched: 5. DNA for the CDR3: TGTGCCAGCAGCCCTACAGGGGGCCGCACTGAAGCTTTCTTT. This sequence encodes CASSPTGGRTEAFF.

The rearrangement joins TRBV19 to TRBJ1-4, with D perhaps TRBD1 (6 bases). Trimming left V 6 bases short and J 0 bases short, with 14 bases between. This CDR3 region has 16 residues. Per the germline V gene, CDR1 is LNHDA and CDR2 is SQIVND (reference sequence). As DNA, the CDR3 is TGTGCCAGTAGGACCCACAGGGCTACAACTAATGAAAAACTGTTTTTT. Translated: CASRTHRATTNEKLFF.

The sample holds a few counts of this clone. V usage is TRBV6-4 and J usage is TRBJ2-3; 8 nucleotides match TRBD1. The V gene's germline CDR1 is MRHNA and CDR2 SNTAGT. The V and J ends lost 5 bases and 0 bases, in that order; junction bases with no gene match: 13. The CDR3 is made up of 18 amino acids. CDR3 DNA sequence: TGTGCCAGCAGTTACCCTGGACAGGGAGGACCTAGCACAGATACGCAGTATTTT. Translating it yields CASSYPGQGGPSTDTQYF.

The count of this clone is one. This rearrangement joins TRBV4-3 to TRBJ2-7; D call uncertain. The CDR3 contains 16 residues. The V gene's germline CDR1 is LGHNA and CDR2 YSLEER. Trimming cost V 1 base and J 6 bases, with 19 bases left between them. The CDR3 loop is CASSQAAWSSVGEQYF. CDR3 nucleotide sequence: TGCGCCAGCAGCCAAGCAGCCTGGTCTAGTGTAGGCGAGCAGTACTTC.

V usage is TRBV7-9 and J usage is TRBJ1-5; TRBD1 matches at 7 bases. In germline, CDR1 is SEHNR, CDR2 FQNEAQ (reference sequence). V was pared by 5 bases and J by 4 bases, with 8 bases of the junction left unmatched. The CDR3 extends over 15 amino acids. The CDR3 sequence is CASSATGTKNQPQHF. The CDR3 region has the DNA TGTGCCAGCAGCGCGACAGGGACCAAGAATCAGCCCCAGCATTTT.

This chain uses TRBV5-4 with TRBJ1-1; D perhaps matches TRBD1 (5 bases). This CDR3 has 16 amino acids. V was trimmed by 3 bases and J by 0 bases, leaving 15 bases between them. Germline CDR1 reads SGHNT; CDR2 reads YYREEE (reference sequence). CDR3 loop: CASSSPTAGLNTEAFF. The CDR3 DNA is TGTGCCAGCAGCTCGCCGACAGCGGGCTTGAACACTGAAGCTTTCTTT. Variable domain in full (rest from reference TRBV5-4 and TRBJ1-1): ETGVTQSPTHLIKTRGQQVTLRCSSQSGHNTVSWYQQALGQGPQFIFQYYREEENGRGNFPPRFSGLQFPNYSSELNVNALELDDSALYLCASSSPTAGLNTEAFFGQGTRLTVV.

The CDR3 nucleotides are TGTGCCAGCAGCCGGGACTCCTTCGCAGATACGCAGTATTTT. Amino acid sequence: CASSRDSFADTQYF. This sequence joins TRBV7-6 and TRBJ2-3; D is possibly TRBD2 (6 bases). The CDR3 is made up of 14 amino acids. Trimming stripped 5 bases from V and 4 bases from J, with 13 bases between. The V gene's germline CDR1 is SGHVS and CDR2 FNYEAQ.

The chain carries TRBV10-2 and TRBJ1-6; 7 bases line up with TRBD1. The CDR3 loop spans 15 amino acids. The germline V gene has CDR1 WSHSY and CDR2 SAAADI. Trimming took 6 bases from V and 6 from J; bases not matched to a gene: 8. The CDR3 region has the DNA TGCGCCAGCAGGCAAACAGGGGAGGGTAATTCACCCCTCCACTTT. Its translation: CASRQTGEGNSPLHF.

The V call is TRBV5-5, the J call TRBJ2-7, with D hard to call. This CDR3 contains 16 residues. CDR1 is SGHKS, CDR2 YYEKEE, per germline (reference sequence). Trimming took 1 base from V and 3 from J, leaving 17 bases between them. Written as DNA, the CDR3 is TGTGCCAGCAGCTTGTCTCTGGTTCGTGGAATCTACGAGCAGTACTTC. This encodes CASSLSLVRGIYEQYF.

The V call is TRBV7-6, the J call TRBJ1-5; D is perhaps TRBD1 (5 bases). The CDR3 contains 13 residues. Per germline, CDR1 SGHVS and CDR2 FNYEAQ. Between the trimmed V and J ends, which lost 5 bases and 4 bases, there was a span of 9 bases. CDR3 residues: CASSGQENQPQHF. As DNA, the CDR3 is TGTGCCAGCAGCGGACAAGAAAATCAGCCCCAGCATTTT.

The gene calls are TRBV6-6 and TRBJ2-7; D ambiguous. CDR3 length equals 13 residues. Germline loops: CDR1 MNHNY, CDR2 SVGAGI (reference sequence). V was pared by 8 bases and J by 1 base, with 12 bases between. This CDR3 is CASRRRESYEQYF. The DNA of the CDR3 is TGTGCCAGCCGAAGACGCGAATCCTACGAGCAGTACTTC.